This TCR beta chain was identified during a study of T-cell memory formation after mild COVID-19. Across the study: The TCR clusters were mostly specific to one donor.

The germline V and J ends were trimmed by 3 bases and 6 bases, with 12 bases remaining between them. This CDR3 region has 13 residues. CDR1 is LGHNA and CDR2 is YSLEER in the germline V gene. This clonotype was seen a few times. Using constant-segment primers, 5'RACE produced TCR alpha and TCR beta cDNA libraries carrying sample barcodes and UMIs. TCRdb processed the 5' RACE reads anew with MiXCR; each CDR3 protein has one entry. The table lists 300,000 to 350,000 distinct CDR3 sequences, over 11% of them singletons, with approximately 22% in the top ten. Source material: PBMCs or a T cell subset sorted from them (not recorded which). This chain connects TRBV4-3 to TRBJ2-7; unclear D gene. The TCR originated in a man aged 18 to 30 who had mild COVID-19 (a few samples of this study predate the infection). Cell type and time point are not known. Written as DNA, the CDR3 is TGCGCCAGCAGCCACGGACGGGTTATCGAGCAGTACTTC. Translating gives CASSHGRVIEQYF.